One and the same sample provided the 29 T cell receptor beta chains below, sequenced in a study of blood T cell repertoires in COVID-19. Here immunoSEQ multiplex PCR was the method, and the copy in TCRdb shows in-frame clones only, minus some. The repertoire has some 180,000 clones, 75% to 90% of them found once; the top ten carry 5.5% to 8.5%. Sequencing input: peripheral blood. These receptors were obtained from a man aged 55 to 70 with acute or convalescent COVID-19.

V gene TRBV2 combines with J gene TRBJ1-6, with 7 bases lining up with TRBD1. Germline V gene sequence: CDR1 SNHLY, CDR2 FYNNEI. This CDR3 comprises 15 residues. V gave up 4 bases and J gave up 6 bases; unmatched junction bases: 6. The CDR3 sequence: CASSVEGATNSPLHF. The CDR3 DNA reads as TGTGCCAGCAGTGTAGAGGGGGCTACTAATTCACCCCTCCACTTT.

J is TRBJ1-1 and V is TRBV11-2, with 7 bases aligning to TRBD1. CDR1 is SGHAT, CDR2 FQNNGV, per germline. The CDR3 is 15 residues long. V shed 3 bases, J shed 0 bases, and the junction held 4 bases outside the gene matches. The CDR3 here is CASSFSGTVNTEAFF. As DNA, the CDR3 is TGTGCCAGCAGCTTCTCCGGGACAGTGAACACTGAAGCTTTCTTT.

J is TRBJ1-6 and V is TRBV27, with D maybe TRBD1 (5 bases). The V and J ends lost 4 bases and 10 bases respectively, with 14 bases between them. Germline V gene lookup returns CDR1 MNHEY and CDR2 SMNVEV (reference sequence). The CDR3 is 14 residues long. The chain's CDR3 is CASSWSWTNSPLHF. Written as DNA, the CDR3 is TGTGCCAGCAGTTGGTCGTGGACAAACTCACCCCTCCACTTT.

The chain joins TRBV10-3 to TRBJ2-1; 9 bases are shared with TRBD2. The V segment lost 3 bases and the J segment 7 bases; nucleotides outside the gene matches: 4. The CDR3 length is 14 residues. Germline-derived CDR1 and CDR2 are ENHRY and SYGVKD. CDR3 sequence (DNA): TGTGCCATCAGTGAAGGCGGGAGGGGGAATGAGCAGTTCTTC. It yields the protein CAISEGGRGNEQFF.

The chain recombines TRBV19 with TRBJ2-2; possible D gene TRBD2, 5 bases. Between the trimmed V and J ends, which lost 0 bases and 1 base, there was a span of 6 bases. CDR3 length: 15 residues. Germline lookup yields CDR1 LNHDA and CDR2 SQIVND (reference sequence). CDR3 DNA: TGTGCCAGTAGTATAGACCGGGGGAACACCGGGGAGCTGTTTTTT. Translated, it gives CASSIDRGNTGELFF.

The gene calls are TRBV19 and TRBJ1-5; possibly TRBD1 for D (6 bases). With 8 bases removed from V and 4 bases from J, the gap between germline ends came to 21 bases. The germline V gene encodes CDR1 LNHDA and CDR2 SQIVND (reference sequence). The CDR3 length is 16 residues. The CDR3 nucleotides are TGTGCCAGTGGGTTCGGGACACGCAGGGCGAATCAGCCCCAGCATTTT. This sequence encodes CASGFGTRRANQPQHF.

J is TRBJ2-1 and V is TRBV24-1, with D unresolved. This CDR3 region has 11 residues. CDR1 and CDR2 from the germline V gene are KGHDR and SFDVKD. Trimming shortened V by 8 bases and J by 7 bases, and 8 bases separated the two germline ends. The CDR3 loop reads CATNDGNEQFF. The CDR3 DNA is TGTGCCACCAACGACGGGAATGAGCAGTTCTTC.

The genes are TRBV11-2 and TRBJ2-3, with 9 nucleotides matching TRBD2. The CDR3 is 16 amino acids. Germline-derived CDR1 and CDR2 are SGHAT and FQNNGV. J was trimmed by 2 bases and V by 5 bases; bases with no gene match: 8. CDR3 in amino acids: CASSPSGGSITDTQYF. The CDR3 coding sequence is TGTGCCAGCAGCCCCAGCGGGGGGTCCATCACAGATACGCAGTATTTT.

For this clone: Compared with germline, one end of the junction differs, possibly owing to a read error. The genes are TRBV3-1 (or the pseudogene TRBV3-2) and TRBJ1-1; D possibly corresponds to TRBD1 (5 bases). Germline assignment: CDR1 LGHDT and CDR2 YNNKEL (reference sequence). CDR3 length: 15 amino acids. The CDR3 sequence is CASSQGLGVKTEAFF. The CDR3 DNA reads as TGTGCCAGCAGCCAAGGGTTAGGGGTGAAGACTGAAGCTTTCTTT.

The J gene is TRBJ2-3, the V gene TRBV6-2 or TRBV6-3, with 9 bases lining up with TRBD2. V dropped 1 base and J dropped 2; count of bases not matched to a gene: 4. This CDR3 has 16 residues. Germline loops: CDR1 MNHEY, CDR2 SVGEGT. For the CDR3, the DNA is TGTGCCAGCAGTTACTTTGCTAGCGGGGACACAGATACGCAGTATTTT. Translating gives CASSYFASGDTDTQYF.

This chain links TRBV5-1 with TRBJ2-1; D unclear. The germline V and J ends were trimmed by 0 bases and 6 bases, with 7 bases remaining between them. Germline assignment: CDR1 SGHRS and CDR2 YFSETQ. This CDR3 contains 13 residues. CDR3 in DNA: TGCGCCAGCAGCTTGGTTCCTTCCAATGAGCAGTTCTTC. Translating gives CASSLVPSNEQFF.

The J gene is TRBJ2-3, the V gene TRBV3-1 (or the pseudogene TRBV3-2), with 9 bases identical to TRBD2. Germline V CDR1 and CDR2: LGHDT, YNNKEL (reference sequence). This CDR3 spans 16 amino acids. The trim removed 2 bases at V and 0 bases at J, leaving 3 bases unmatched. CDR3 region: CASSQTSGGSTDTQYF. The CDR3 bases are TGTGCCAGCAGCCAAACCAGCGGGGGGAGCACAGATACGCAGTATTTT.

The chain recombines TRBV19 with TRBJ1-5; D is ambiguous. The CDR3 totals 13 residues. CDR1 is LNHDA, CDR2 SQIVND, per germline (reference sequence). Trimming removed 6 bases at V and 7 bases at J, with 13 bases between. The DNA of the CDR3 is TGTGCCAGTAGGGTACGGGTTGGGCAGCCCCAGCATTTT. This codes for CASRVRVGQPQHF.

The CDR3 protein is CATSGAGPREQYF. CDR3 in DNA: TGTGCCACCAGTGGAGCGGGGCCCAGGGAGCAGTACTTC. This sequence joins TRBV24-1 and TRBJ2-7, with 7 bases identical to TRBD2. Trimming removed 5 bases from V and 7 bases from J; junction bases left unmatched: 7. The CDR3 has 13 residues. Germline loops: CDR1 KGHDR, CDR2 SFDVKD.

The chain combines TRBV5-4 with TRBJ1-2, with D possibly matching TRBD1 (5 bases). V was clipped by 4 bases and J by 4 bases, with 14 bases between them. CDR1 is SGHNT and CDR2 is YYREEE in the germline V gene (reference sequence). The CDR3 covers 14 residues. CDR3: CASSHRQLLYGYTF. The CDR3 bases are TGTGCCAGCAGCCATCGACAGCTACTCTATGGCTACACCTTC.

The J gene is TRBJ1-3, the V gene TRBV5-6, with D unclear. The CDR3 extends over 14 amino acids. Germline loops: CDR1 SGHDT, CDR2 YYEEEE. The ends were cut back, 1 base at V and 0 bases at J, with 5 bases in the middle. CDR3 in DNA: TGTGCCAGCAGCTTGACTCTCTCTGGAAACACCATATATTTT. It translates to CASSLTLSGNTIYF.

This clone came up a few times. The chain employs TRBV12-3 or TRBV12-4 and TRBJ2-7; 7 positions match TRBD2. J was trimmed by 2 bases and V by 10 bases; bases with no gene match: 2. This CDR3 is built from 11 residues. Here the CDR3 DNA reads TGTGCCACCGGGAGGACCTACGAGCAGTACTTC. It encodes CATGRTYEQYF.

With regard to this clone: One end of the junction varies from germline; a read error may be responsible. V usage is TRBV4-2 and J usage is TRBJ2-2; D perhaps matches TRBD2 (6 bases). CDR3 size: 17 residues. Germline lookup yields CDR1 LGHNA and CDR2 YNFKEQ. The CDR3 nucleotides read TGTGCCAGCAGCAAAGAGGTCTCCGGGAGGAACACCGGGGAGCTGTTTTTT. It encodes CASSKEVSGRNTGELFF.

The chain combines TRBV12-3 or TRBV12-4 with TRBJ1-4, with 10 bases lining up with TRBD1. The CDR3 sequence is 13 residues long. With V trimmed by 10 bases and J by 8 bases, 7 bases remained unmatched. The CDR3 spells CATVGQGDEKLFF. The CDR3 coding sequence is TGTGCCACGGTTGGACAGGGGGACGAAAAACTGTTTTTT.

This clone occurred a few times. The chain has TRBV24-1 and TRBJ2-1, with 7 bases that match TRBD1. Germline V lookup: CDR1 KGHDR, CDR2 SFDVKD. The CDR3 extends over 13 amino acids. J lost 7 bases, V lost 5 bases, and 4 bases had no gene match. Written as DNA, the CDR3 is TGTGCCACCAGTGTTCCAGGGGGAAATGAGCAGTTCTTC. Its protein product is CATSVPGGNEQFF.

The J gene is TRBJ1-4, the V gene TRBV2; 9 bases line up with TRBD1. Germline trimming cut 4 bases from V and 3 bases from J; bases unmatched to any gene: 3. This CDR3 contains 15 residues. The germline V gene encodes CDR1 SNHLY and CDR2 FYNNEI. CDR3 amino acids: CASSADRGPNEKLFF. CDR3 in DNA: TGTGCCAGCAGTGCGGACAGGGGTCCTAATGAAAAACTGTTTTTT.

The chain has TRBV6-2 or TRBV6-3 and TRBJ2-2; TRBD1 is a possible D gene (5 bases). Germline V lookup: CDR1 MNHEY, CDR2 SVGEGT. The CDR3 is made up of 16 amino acids. V was clipped by 3 bases and J by 4 bases, with 15 bases between them. The CDR3 nucleotides are TGTGCCAGCAGTTATCCCAGGGAAGTTGGCACCGGGGAGCTGTTTTTT. Translation gives CASSYPREVGTGELFF.

The genes are TRBV6-6 and TRBJ1-5, with 9 bases that match TRBD1. The CDR3 runs to 15 residues. The germline CDR1 and CDR2 sequences are MNHNY and SVGAGI (reference sequence). J lost 7 bases, V lost 7 bases, and 11 bases had no gene match. The CDR3 DNA is TGTGCCAGCACCGACGGGGACAGGGTAGGCCAGCCCCAGCATTTT. Translating gives CASTDGDRVGQPQHF.

The table lists this clone with a count of one. V is TRBV3-1 (or the pseudogene TRBV3-2) and J is TRBJ2-3, with a tentative D call TRBD2 (7 bases). Deletions cut 2 bases from V and 4 bases from J, with 16 bases between. Germline V gene sequence: CDR1 LGHDT, CDR2 YNNKEL (reference sequence). The CDR3 extends over 16 amino acids. CDR3 DNA sequence: TGTGCCAGCAGCCAATTTGTAGGGGGGGGAGCAGATACGCAGTATTTT. Protein sequence: CASSQFVGGGADTQYF.

V and J are TRBV4-1 and TRBJ1-2, with D unresolved. Germline V gene lookup returns CDR1 MGHRA and CDR2 YSYEKL. The V and J ends lost 3 bases and 8 bases respectively, with 16 bases between them. The CDR3 extends over 14 amino acids. CDR3 loop: CASSHPLRSGGYTF. For the CDR3, the DNA is TGCGCCAGCAGCCACCCGCTAAGGAGCGGCGGCTACACCTTC.

The V and J genes are TRBV24-1 and TRBJ1-1; no definite D call. V dropped 1 base and J dropped 1 base, with 3 bases sitting between them. In germline, CDR1 is KGHDR, CDR2 SFDVKD. CDR3 length equals 13 residues. The CDR3 DNA is TGTGCCACCAGTGATTTTAAGAACACTGAAGCTTTCTTT. Its protein is CATSDFKNTEAFF.

V and J are TRBV14 and TRBJ2-7, with D unresolved. CDR1 is SGHDN and CDR2 is FVKESK in the germline V gene. The CDR3 length is 14 residues. V lost 1 base and J 6 bases, leaving 13 bases between the germline ends. CDR3 in amino acids: CASSQGSRVTEQYF. The CDR3 DNA reads as TGTGCCAGCAGCCAAGGAAGTCGGGTGACCGAGCAGTACTTC.

The chain recombines TRBV6-5 with TRBJ1-1, with TRBD1 as a possible D gene (5 bases). CDR1 MNHEY and CDR2 SVGAGI come from the germline V gene. CDR3 length: 15 residues. V lost 6 bases, J lost 0 bases, and 14 bases lay in between. CDR3 nucleotides: TGTGCCAGCAGCTCCGGGACGGGAGTGAACACTGAAGCTTTCTTT. Translated: CASSSGTGVNTEAFF.

The V gene is TRBV5-1, the J gene TRBJ1-6, with D hard to call. The V end was cut by 1 base, the J end by 7 bases, with 9 bases between. The CDR3 sequence is 14 residues long. In germline, CDR1 is SGHRS, CDR2 YFSETQ. The CDR3 sequence is CASSLRQANSPLHF. The CDR3 DNA is TGCGCCAGCAGCTTGCGGCAGGCGAATTCACCCCTCCACTTT.